This T cell receptor beta chain stems from a study of Tregs in tolerant kidney transplant recipients. Regarding the study as a whole: Tregs expanded with activated donor B cells seemed most donor-specific. No direct test of biological reproducibility was done here. Validation in larger populations is needed because few patients were studied.

Thawed PBMCs were FACS-sorted into unstimulated CD4+CD25+CD127- regulatory T cells, CD4+CD25- non-regulatory cells, CD4 and CD8 cells. V lost 1 base and J lost 0, with 6 bases in between. The germline gives CDR1 SGHRS, CDR2 YFSETQ. This CDR3 region has 14 residues. Comment on this clone: Its antigen is not identified.

Clones were sequenced by immunoSEQ multiplex PCR, and TCRdb holds only the in-frame ones, with some missing. The data show around 230,000 clones, roughly 80% seen once. This receptor was taken from a human donor in good health. Sequenced material: CD4+ T cells from blood. The rearrangement links TRBV5-1 to TRBJ2-3; D call uncertain. Here the CDR3 reads CASSLQPSTDTQYF. The CDR3 DNA is TGCGCCAGCAGCTTGCAGCCTAGCACAGATACGCAGTATTTT.